The present entry profiles one T cell receptor (beta chain) with its context. What it recognizes is unknown. Time point meaning: newly diagnosed GD, antithyroid drugs for less than 3 months. PBMC RNA was the source of the TCR library. The CDR3 runs 12 residues. Per germline, CDR1 MNHEY and CDR2 SVGEGT. The germline V and J ends were trimmed by 7 bases and 3 bases, with 10 bases remaining between them. Construction of TCR beta libraries relied on iRepertoire HTBI primers and on Arm-PCR targeting CDR3 regions. TCRdb recomputed calls from the multiplex PCR reads with MiXCR, one row per CDR3 protein. The table shows under 800,000 distinct CDR3 sequences, with roughly 16% occurring only once. The source of the sample is a study of regulatory T cells in long-lasting Graves disease. Findings and caveats of the study: The study found persistent patients shared more public clonotypes (2,741) than new patients (around 870). TRBV28, TRBJ1-2 and TRBJ2-5 were favored in persistent disease.

This sample was shared with a second study, whose subject was T cells in Graves' hyperthyroidism and ophthalmopathy. That paper states: The HTBI primer set drove a first-round RT-PCR of the TCR CDR3.

The specimen comprised peripheral blood mononuclear cells (PBMCs), sampled at new diagnosis, from a patient treated with antithyroid drugs. The J gene is TRBJ2-7, the V gene TRBV6-2 or TRBV6-3; the D call may be TRBD1 or TRBD2 (5 bases each). The receptor's source is a woman in her thirties with Graves disease. The DNA for the CDR3 is TGTGCCAGCATCCGGGACGGCTACGAGCAGTACTTC. This codes for CASIRDGYEQYF.